The present entry profiles one T cell receptor (beta chain) with its context. Within the sample, other DNA sequences also encode this same CDR3. The data were taken from a study of CD8+ T cells in alopecia areata. About the study: Those treated were given oral tofacitinib at 5 to 10 mg twice daily.

Investigators isolated RNA and reverse transcribed it into cDNA to act as the sequencing template. This table comes from immunoSEQ multiplex PCR, and its TCRdb copy is limited to in-frame clones, with some not included. The data hold 140,000 to 150,000 clones, with around 50% observed a single time. The CDR3 covers 10 residues. The V end lost 5 bases, the J end lost 2 bases, and 3 bases lay between the germline ends. Germline V lookup: CDR1 GTSNPN, CDR2 SVGIG (reference sequence). The chain recombines TRBV30 with TRBJ1-2; D unclear. The material was CD4+ T cells sorted from blood, obtained at week 0. The receptor was isolated from a human donor with alopecia areata. This CDR3 reads CAWGNYGYTF. The CDR3 coding sequence is TGTGCCTGGGGAAACTATGGCTACACCTTC.